This record covers a single T cell receptor beta chain. The antigen remains unidentified. Sequencing was performed with immunoSEQ multiplex PCR; in TCRdb, only in-frame clones are kept and a portion is missing. The sample records 150,000 to 200,000 clones, roughly 86% being singletons. These data originate in a study of cytomegalovirus exposure and HLA in healthy donors. Study findings and constraints: Cytomegalovirus-associated status was assigned to about 180 TCR beta chains.

V lost 3 bases and J 3 bases, leaving 7 bases between the germline ends. The CDR3 length is 12 residues. Germline V CDR1 and CDR2: SGHDT, YYEEEE. The source material was PBMCs. This TCR came from a man between 25 and 39 years old in good health and CMV-seropositive. This chain links TRBV5-6 with TRBJ2-7; no reliable D call. CDR3 loop: CASSSIFYEQYF. DNA of the CDR3: TGTGCCAGCAGCTCAATCTTCTACGAGCAGTACTTC.